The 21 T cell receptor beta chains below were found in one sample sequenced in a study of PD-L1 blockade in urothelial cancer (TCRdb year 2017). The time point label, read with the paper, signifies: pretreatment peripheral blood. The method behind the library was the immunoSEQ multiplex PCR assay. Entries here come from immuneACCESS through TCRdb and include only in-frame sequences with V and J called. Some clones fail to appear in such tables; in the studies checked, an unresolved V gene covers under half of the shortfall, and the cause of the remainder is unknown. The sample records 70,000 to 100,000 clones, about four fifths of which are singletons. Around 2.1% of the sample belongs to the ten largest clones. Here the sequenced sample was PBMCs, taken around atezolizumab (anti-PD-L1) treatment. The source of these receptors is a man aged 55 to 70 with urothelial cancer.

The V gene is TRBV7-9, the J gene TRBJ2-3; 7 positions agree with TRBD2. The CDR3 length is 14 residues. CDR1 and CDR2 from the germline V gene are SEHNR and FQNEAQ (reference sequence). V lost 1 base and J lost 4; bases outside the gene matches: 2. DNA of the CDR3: TGTGCCAGCAGCTTAGAAGGGAGGGCAGATACGCAGTATTTT. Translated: CASSLEGRADTQYF.

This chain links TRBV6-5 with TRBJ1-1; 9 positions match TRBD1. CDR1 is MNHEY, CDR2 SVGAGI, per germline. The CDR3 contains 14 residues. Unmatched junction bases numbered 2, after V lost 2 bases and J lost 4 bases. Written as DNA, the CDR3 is TGTGCCAGCAGTTACCGGGACAGGGCCACTGAAGCTTTCTTT. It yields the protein CASSYRDRATEAFF.

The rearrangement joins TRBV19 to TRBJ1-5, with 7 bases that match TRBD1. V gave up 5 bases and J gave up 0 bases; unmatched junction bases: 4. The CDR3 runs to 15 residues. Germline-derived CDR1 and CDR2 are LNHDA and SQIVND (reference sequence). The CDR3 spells CASSSGGYSNQPQHF. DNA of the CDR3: TGTGCCAGTAGTTCAGGGGGGTATAGCAATCAGCCCCAGCATTTT.

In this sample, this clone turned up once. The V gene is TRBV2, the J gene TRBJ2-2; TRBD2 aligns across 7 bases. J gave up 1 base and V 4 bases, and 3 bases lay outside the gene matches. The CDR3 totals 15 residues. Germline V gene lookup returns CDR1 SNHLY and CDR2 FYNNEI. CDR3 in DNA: TGTGCCAGCAGTGCTACGGGGGGGAACACCGGGGAGCTGTTTTTT. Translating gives CASSATGGNTGELFF.

Written as DNA, the CDR3 is TGTGCCAGTCTAAGGACAGGGGGCCGGAACACTGAAGCTTTCTTT. This codes for CASLRTGGRNTEAFF. The chain employs TRBV28 and TRBJ1-1, with 11 positions matching TRBD1. V gave up 9 bases and J gave up 1 base; unmatched junction bases: 7. CDR1 and CDR2 (germline): MDHEN, SYDVKM. CDR3 length: 15 residues.

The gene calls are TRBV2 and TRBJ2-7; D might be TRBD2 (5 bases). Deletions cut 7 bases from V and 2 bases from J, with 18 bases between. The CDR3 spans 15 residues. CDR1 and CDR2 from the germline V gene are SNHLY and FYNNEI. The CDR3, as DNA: TGTGCCAGCACCAAGGCGGAGGTGAAAACCTACGAGCAGTACTTC. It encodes CASTKAEVKTYEQYF.

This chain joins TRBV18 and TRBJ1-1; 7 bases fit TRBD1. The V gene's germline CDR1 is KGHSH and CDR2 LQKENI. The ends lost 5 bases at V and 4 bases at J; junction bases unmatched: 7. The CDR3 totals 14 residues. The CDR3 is CASSENAGGTEAFF. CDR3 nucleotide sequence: TGTGCCAGCTCAGAAAATGCAGGGGGCACTGAAGCTTTCTTT.

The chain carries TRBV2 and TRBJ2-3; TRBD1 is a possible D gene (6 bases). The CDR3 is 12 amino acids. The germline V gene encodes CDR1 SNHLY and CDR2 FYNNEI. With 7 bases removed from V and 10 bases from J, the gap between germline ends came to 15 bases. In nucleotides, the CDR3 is TGTGCCAGCACCCCACAGGGACCCTCGCAGTATTTT. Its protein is CASTPQGPSQYF.

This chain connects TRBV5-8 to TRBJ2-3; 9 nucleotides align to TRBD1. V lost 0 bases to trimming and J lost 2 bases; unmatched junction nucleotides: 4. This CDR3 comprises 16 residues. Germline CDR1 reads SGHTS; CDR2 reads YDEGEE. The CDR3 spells CASSLGTGALTDTQYF. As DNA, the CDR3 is TGTGCCAGCAGCTTGGGGACAGGGGCGCTCACAGATACGCAGTATTTT. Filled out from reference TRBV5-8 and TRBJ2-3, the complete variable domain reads EAGVTQSPTHLIKTRGQQATLRCSPISGHTSVYWYQQALGLGLQFLLWYDEGEERNRGNFPPRFSGRQFPNYSSELNVNALELEDSALYLCASSLGTGALTDTQYFGPGTRLTVL.

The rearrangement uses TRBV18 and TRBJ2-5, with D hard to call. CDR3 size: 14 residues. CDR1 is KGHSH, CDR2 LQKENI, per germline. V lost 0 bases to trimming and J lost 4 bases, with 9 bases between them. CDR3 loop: CASSPPGGRETQYF. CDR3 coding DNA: TGTGCCAGCTCACCACCGGGTGGGCGAGAGACCCAGTACTTC.

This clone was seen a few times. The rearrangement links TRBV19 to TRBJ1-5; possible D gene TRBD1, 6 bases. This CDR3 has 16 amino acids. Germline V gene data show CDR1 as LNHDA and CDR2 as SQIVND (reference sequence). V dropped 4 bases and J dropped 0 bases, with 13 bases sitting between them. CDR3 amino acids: CASSRGQYYSNQPQHF. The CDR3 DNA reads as TGTGCCAGTAGTAGAGGACAGTACTATAGCAATCAGCCCCAGCATTTT.

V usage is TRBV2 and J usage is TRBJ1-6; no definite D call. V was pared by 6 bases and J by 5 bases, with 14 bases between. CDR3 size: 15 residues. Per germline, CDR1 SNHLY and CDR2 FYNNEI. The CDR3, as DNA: TGTGCCAGCAGGAAGCGGACCGATAATAATTCACCCCTCCACTTT. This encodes CASRKRTDNNSPLHF.

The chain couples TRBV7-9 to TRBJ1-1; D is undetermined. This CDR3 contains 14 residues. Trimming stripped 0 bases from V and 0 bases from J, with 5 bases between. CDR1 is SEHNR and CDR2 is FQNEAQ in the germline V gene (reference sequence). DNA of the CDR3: TGTGCCAGCAGCTTAGCCGTTGTGAACACTGAAGCTTTCTTT. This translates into CASSLAVVNTEAFF.

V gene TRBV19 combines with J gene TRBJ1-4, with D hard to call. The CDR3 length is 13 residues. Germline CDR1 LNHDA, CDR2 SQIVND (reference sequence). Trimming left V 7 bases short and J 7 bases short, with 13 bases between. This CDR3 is CASTVAGVEKLFF. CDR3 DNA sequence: TGTGCCAGTACCGTTGCGGGAGTTGAAAAACTGTTTTTT.

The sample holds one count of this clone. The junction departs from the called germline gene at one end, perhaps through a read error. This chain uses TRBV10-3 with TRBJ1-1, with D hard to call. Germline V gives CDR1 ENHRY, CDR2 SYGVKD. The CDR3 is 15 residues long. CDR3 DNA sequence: TGTGCCATCAGTGAATCCGAAATAGCGAACGCTGAAGCTTTCTTT. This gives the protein CAISESEIANAEAFF.

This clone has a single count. The CDR3 region has the DNA TGTGCCAGCAGCCCCAACCACAGACTAGCGGGGGGGGAAGAGACCCAGTACTTC. It specifies CASSPNHRLAGGEETQYF. The chain combines TRBV7-2 with TRBJ2-5; 14 positions agree with TRBD2. The CDR3 has 18 residues. After removal of 5 bases from V and 3 bases from J, the junction contained 11 bases not matched to a gene. In germline, CDR1 is SGHTA, CDR2 FQGNSA.

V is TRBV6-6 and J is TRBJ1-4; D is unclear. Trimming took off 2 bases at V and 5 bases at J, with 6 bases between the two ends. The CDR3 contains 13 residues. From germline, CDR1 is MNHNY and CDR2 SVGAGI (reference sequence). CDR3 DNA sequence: TGTGCCAGCAGTTACGTGGAGAATGAAAAACTGTTTTTT. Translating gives CASSYVENEKLFF.

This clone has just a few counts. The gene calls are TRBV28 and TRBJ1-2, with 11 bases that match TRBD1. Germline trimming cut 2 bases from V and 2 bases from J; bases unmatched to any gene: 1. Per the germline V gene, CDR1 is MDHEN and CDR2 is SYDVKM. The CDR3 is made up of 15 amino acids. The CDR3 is CASSLGTGGNYGYTF. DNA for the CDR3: TGTGCCAGCAGTTTAGGGACAGGGGGAAACTATGGCTACACCTTC.

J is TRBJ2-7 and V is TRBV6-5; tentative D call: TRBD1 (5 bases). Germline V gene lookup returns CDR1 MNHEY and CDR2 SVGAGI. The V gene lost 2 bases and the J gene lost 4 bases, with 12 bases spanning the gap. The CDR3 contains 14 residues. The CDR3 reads CASSYGQGAYEQYF. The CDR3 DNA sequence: TGTGCCAGCAGTTACGGGCAGGGCGCTTACGAGCAGTACTTC.

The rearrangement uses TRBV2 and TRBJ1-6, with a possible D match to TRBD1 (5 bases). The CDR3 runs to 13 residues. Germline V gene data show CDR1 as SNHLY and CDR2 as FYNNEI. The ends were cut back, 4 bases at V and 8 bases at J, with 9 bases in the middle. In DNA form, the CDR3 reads TGTGCCAGCAGTGGCAGGGCTGATTCACCCCTCCACTTT. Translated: CASSGRADSPLHF.

The CDR3 nucleotides read TGTGCCAGCAGCTCCCCTCTTGGAGCGGGGGGGCAGGAGTTCTTC. Protein sequence: CASSSPLGAGGQEFF. This rearrangement joins TRBV11-3 to TRBJ2-1; 10 nucleotides line up with TRBD2. The V and J ends lost 4 bases and 14 bases, in that order; junction bases with no gene match: 14. Germline V gene lookup returns CDR1 SGHNT and CDR2 YENEEA. The CDR3 sequence is 15 residues long.